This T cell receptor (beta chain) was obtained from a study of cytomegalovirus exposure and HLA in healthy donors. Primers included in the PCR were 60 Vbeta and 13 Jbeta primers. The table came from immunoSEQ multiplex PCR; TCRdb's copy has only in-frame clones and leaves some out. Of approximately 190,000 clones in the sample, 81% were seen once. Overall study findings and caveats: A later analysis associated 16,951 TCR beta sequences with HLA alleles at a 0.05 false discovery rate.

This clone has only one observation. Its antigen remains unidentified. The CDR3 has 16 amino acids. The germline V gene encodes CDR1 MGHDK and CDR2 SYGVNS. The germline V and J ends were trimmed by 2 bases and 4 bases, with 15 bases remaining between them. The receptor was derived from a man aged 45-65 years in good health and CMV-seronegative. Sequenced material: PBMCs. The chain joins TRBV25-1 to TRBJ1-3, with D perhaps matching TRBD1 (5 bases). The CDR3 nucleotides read TGTGCCAGCAGTGAACAGGGCGGATTCACCGGAAACACCATATATTTT. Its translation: CASSEQGGFTGNTIYF.